Presented here are 4 T cell receptor beta chains from one specimen sequenced in a study of cytomegalovirus exposure and HLA in healthy donors. The study ran its PCR with 60 Vbeta and 13 Jbeta primers. The data were produced by immunoSEQ multiplex PCR, yet TCRdb's version contains in-frame clones alone and is incomplete. The table lists some 140,000 clones, about 80% of them singletons, with around 1.3% in the top ten. The sample comprised PBMCs. The receptors stem from a male donor in good health and CMV-seropositive.

With respect to this clone: The same CDR3 arises from other DNA sequences in this sample as well. This sequence joins TRBV2 and TRBJ1-5, with D tentatively TRBD1 (5 bases). The CDR3 has 13 residues. Germline V gene lookup returns CDR1 SNHLY and CDR2 FYNNEI. The V and J ends lost 8 bases and 7 bases respectively, with 15 bases between them. The CDR3 DNA is TGTGCCAGCTACCCGGGGGGAAACCAGCCCCAGCATTTT. Amino acids: CASYPGGNQPQHF.

The chain links TRBV7-2 to TRBJ2-7; TRBD1 matches at 7 bases. J was trimmed by 0 bases and V by 10 bases; bases with no gene match: 15. Germline V gives CDR1 SGHTA, CDR2 FQGNSA. The CDR3 sequence is 16 residues long. CDR3 loop: CATEDRENASSYEQYF. As DNA, the CDR3 is TGTGCCACCGAAGACAGGGAAAACGCCAGCTCCTACGAGCAGTACTTC. Full variable domain (outside the CDR3, taken from reference TRBV7-2 and TRBJ2-7): GAGVSQSPSNKVTEKGKDVELRCDPISGHTALYWYRQSLGQGLEFLIYFQGNSAPDKSGLPSDRFSAERTGGSVSTLTIQRTQQEDSAVYLCATEDRENASSYEQYFGPGTRLTVT.

This clone was observed a few times. This CDR3 reads CASSQGVGQISYEQYF. The CDR3 DNA is TGTGCCAGCAGCCAAGGAGTCGGACAGATCTCCTACGAGCAGTACTTC. The chain uses TRBV4-2 and TRBJ2-7; D is possibly TRBD1 (6 bases). The CDR3 totals 16 residues. CDR1 and CDR2 (germline): LGHNA, YNFKEQ. Trimming left V 1 base short and J 0 bases short, with 13 bases between.

V is TRBV12-5 and J is TRBJ1-2, with a tentative D call TRBD1 (6 bases). Deletions cut 0 bases from V and 8 bases from J, with 13 bases between. The CDR3 covers 14 residues. Germline values: CDR1 LGHNT, CDR2 FRNRAP. The CDR3 protein is CASGLVRGAGGYTF. The DNA for the CDR3 is TGTGCTAGTGGTTTGGTACGGGGGGCGGGGGGCTACACCTTC.